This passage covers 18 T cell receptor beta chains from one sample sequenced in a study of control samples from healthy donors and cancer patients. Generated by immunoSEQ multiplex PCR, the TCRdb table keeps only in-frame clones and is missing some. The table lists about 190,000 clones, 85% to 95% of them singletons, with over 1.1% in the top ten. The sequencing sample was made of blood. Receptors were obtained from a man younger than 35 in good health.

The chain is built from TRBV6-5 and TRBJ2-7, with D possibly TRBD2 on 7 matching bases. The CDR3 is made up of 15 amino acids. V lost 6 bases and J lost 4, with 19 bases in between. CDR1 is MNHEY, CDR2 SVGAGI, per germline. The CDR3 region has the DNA TGTGCCAGCAGGCTCCTACTGGGGGGGCTTTACGAGCAGTACTTC. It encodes CASRLLLGGLYEQYF.

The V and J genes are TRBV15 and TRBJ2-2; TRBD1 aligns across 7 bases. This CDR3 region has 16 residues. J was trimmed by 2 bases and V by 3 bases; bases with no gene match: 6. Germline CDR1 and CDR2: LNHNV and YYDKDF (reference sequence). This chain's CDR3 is CATSRSGTANTGELFF. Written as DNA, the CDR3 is TGTGCCACCAGCAGGTCCGGGACAGCAAACACCGGGGAGCTGTTTTTT.

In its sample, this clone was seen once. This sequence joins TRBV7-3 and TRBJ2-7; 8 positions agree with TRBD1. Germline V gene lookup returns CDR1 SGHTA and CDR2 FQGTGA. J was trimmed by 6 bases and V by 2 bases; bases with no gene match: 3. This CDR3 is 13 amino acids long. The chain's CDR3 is CASSLQGAREQYF. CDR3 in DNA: TGTGCCAGCAGCTTACAGGGGGCTCGCGAGCAGTACTTC.

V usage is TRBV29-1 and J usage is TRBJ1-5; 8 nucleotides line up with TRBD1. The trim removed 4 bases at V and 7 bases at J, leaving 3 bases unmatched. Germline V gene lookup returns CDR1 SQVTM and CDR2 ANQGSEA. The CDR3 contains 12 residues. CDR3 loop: CSVVTGGQPQHF. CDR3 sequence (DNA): TGCAGCGTTGTTACAGGGGGACAGCCCCAGCATTTT.

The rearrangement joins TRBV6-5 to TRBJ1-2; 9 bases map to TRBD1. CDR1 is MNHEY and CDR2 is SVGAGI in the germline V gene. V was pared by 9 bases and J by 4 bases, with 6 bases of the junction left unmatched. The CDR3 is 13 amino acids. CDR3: CASQDRGSYGYTF. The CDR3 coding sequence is TGTGCCAGTCAAGACAGGGGGAGCTATGGCTACACCTTC.

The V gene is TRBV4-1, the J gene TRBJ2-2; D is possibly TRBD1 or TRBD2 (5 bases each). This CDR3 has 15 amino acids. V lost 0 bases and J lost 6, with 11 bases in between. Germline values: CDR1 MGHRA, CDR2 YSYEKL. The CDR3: CASSQDRGPPGELFF. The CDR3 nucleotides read TGCGCCAGCAGCCAAGATCGGGGCCCCCCCGGGGAGCTGTTTTTT.

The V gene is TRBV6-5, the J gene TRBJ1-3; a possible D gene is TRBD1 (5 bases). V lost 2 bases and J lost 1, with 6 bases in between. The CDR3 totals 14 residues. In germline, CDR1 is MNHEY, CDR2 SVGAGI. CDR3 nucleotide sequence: TGTGCCAGCAGTTACAGGGGATCTGGAAACACCATATATTTT. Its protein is CASSYRGSGNTIYF.

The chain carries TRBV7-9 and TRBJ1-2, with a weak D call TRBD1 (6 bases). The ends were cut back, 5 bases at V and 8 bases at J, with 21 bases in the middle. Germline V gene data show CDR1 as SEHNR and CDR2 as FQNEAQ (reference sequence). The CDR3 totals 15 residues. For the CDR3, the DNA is TGTGCCAGCAGCCCACAGCTGACAGGATTGAAGGGCTACACCTTC. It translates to CASSPQLTGLKGYTF.

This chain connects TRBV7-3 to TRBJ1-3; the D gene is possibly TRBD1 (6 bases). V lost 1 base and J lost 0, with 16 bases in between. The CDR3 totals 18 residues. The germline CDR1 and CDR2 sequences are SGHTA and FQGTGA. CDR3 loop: CASSLRGGISRSGNTIYF. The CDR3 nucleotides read TGTGCCAGCAGCTTAAGGGGGGGCATCTCCCGCTCTGGAAACACCATATATTTT.

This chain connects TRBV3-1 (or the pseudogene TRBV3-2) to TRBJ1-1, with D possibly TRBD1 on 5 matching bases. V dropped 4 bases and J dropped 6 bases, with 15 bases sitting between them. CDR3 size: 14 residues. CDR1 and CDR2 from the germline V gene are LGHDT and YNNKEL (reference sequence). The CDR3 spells CASSLIDRTAEAFF. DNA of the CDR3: TGTGCCAGCAGCCTAATAGACAGAACCGCTGAAGCTTTCTTT.

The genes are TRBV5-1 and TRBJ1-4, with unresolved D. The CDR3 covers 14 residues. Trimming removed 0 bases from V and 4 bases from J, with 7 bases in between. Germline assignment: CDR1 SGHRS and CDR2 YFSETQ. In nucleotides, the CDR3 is TGCGCCAGCAGCTTGGAAAGGTTTAATGAAAAACTGTTTTTT. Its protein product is CASSLERFNEKLFF.

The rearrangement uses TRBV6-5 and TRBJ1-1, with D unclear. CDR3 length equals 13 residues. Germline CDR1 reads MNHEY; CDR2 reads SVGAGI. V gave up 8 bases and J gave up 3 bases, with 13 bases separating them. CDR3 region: CASQEGRDTEAFF. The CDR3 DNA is TGTGCCAGCCAAGAGGGCCGTGACACTGAAGCTTTCTTT.

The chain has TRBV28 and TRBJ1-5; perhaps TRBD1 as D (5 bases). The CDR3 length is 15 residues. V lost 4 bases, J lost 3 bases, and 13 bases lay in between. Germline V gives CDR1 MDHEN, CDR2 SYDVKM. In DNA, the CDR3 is TGTGCCAGCAGTTCACCCCTCAGGGACAATCAGCCCCAGCATTTT. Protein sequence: CASSSPLRDNQPQHF.

The CDR3 DNA reads as TGTGCCAGCACCCGGACCGAGCAGTACTTC. Translating gives CASTRTEQYF. The chain combines TRBV2 with TRBJ2-7; D remains unclear. Germline assignment: CDR1 SNHLY and CDR2 FYNNEI. Trimming cost V 7 bases and J 6 bases, with 7 bases left between them. The CDR3 has 10 residues.

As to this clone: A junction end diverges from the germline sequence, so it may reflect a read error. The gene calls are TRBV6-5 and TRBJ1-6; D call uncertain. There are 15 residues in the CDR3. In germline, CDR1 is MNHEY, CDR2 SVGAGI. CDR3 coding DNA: TGTGCCAGCAGTTACTCCGGCCGAAACGATTCCCCCCTCCACTTT. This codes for CASSYSGRNDSPLHF.

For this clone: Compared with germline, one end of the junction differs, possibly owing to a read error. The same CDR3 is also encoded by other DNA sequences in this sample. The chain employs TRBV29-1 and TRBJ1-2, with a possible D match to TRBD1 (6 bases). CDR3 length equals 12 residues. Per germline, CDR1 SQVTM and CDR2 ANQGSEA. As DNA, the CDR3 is TGCAGCGGTACAGGGACGAACTATGGCTACACTTTC. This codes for CSGTGTNYGYTF.

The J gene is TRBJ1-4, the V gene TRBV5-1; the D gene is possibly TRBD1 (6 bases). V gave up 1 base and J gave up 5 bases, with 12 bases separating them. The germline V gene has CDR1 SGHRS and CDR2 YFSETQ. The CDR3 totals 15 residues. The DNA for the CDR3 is TGCGCCAGCAGCTTGTTGTCAGGGGTGAATGAAAAACTGTTTTTT. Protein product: CASSLLSGVNEKLFF.

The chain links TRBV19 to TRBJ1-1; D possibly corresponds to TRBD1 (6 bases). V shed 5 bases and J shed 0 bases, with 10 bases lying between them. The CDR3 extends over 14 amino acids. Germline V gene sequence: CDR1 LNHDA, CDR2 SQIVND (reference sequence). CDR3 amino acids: CASSRGRLNTEAFF. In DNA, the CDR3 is TGTGCCAGTAGTCGGGGGCGCCTGAACACTGAAGCTTTCTTT.